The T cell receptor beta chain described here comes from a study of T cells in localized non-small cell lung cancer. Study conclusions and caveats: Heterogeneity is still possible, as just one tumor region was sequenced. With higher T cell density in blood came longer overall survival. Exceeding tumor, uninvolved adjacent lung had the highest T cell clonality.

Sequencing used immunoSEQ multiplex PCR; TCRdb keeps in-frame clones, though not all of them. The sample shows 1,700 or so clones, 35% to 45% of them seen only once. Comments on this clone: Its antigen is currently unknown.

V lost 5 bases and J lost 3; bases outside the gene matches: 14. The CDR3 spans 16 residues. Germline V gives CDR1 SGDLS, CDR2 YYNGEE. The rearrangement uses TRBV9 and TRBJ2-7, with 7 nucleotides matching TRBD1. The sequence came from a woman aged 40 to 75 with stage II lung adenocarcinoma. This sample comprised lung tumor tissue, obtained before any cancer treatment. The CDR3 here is CASSDLRGTAYYEQYF. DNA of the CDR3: TGTGCCAGCAGTGATCTAAGGGGGACAGCCTACTACGAGCAGTACTTC.